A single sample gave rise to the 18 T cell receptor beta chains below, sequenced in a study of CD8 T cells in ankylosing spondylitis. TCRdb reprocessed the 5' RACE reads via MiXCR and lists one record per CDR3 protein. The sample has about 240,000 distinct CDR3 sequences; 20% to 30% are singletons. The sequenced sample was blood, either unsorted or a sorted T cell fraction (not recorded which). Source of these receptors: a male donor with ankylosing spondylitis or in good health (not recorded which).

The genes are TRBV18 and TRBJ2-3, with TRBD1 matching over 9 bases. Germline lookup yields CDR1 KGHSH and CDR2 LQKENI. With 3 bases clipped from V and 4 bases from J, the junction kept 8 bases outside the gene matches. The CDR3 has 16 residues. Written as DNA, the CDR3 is TGTGCCAGCTCACCGACCGGGACAGGGATCGCAGATACGCAGTATTTT. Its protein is CASSPTGTGIADTQYF.

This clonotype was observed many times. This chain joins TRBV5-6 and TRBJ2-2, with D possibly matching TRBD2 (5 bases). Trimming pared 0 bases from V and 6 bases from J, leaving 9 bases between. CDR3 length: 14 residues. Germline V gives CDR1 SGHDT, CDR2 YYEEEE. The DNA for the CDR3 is TGTGCCAGCAGCTTGGCCGGGATCCCCGGGGAGCTGTTTTTT. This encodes CASSLAGIPGELFF.

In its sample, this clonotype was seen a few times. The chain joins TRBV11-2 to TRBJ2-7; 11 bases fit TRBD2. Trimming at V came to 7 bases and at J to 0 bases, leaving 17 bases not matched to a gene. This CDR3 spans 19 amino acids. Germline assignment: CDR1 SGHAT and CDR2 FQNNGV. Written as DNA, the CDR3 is TGTGCCAGCATCCACCCAAGGACCCGACTAGCGGGGTCCTCCTACGAGCAGTACTTC. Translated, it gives CASIHPRTRLAGSSYEQYF.

The CDR3 DNA sequence: TGCAGTGCTAGGGTTGACAGGACGAGTGAAGCTTTCTTT. This gives the protein CSARVDRTSEAFF. V gene TRBV20-1 combines with J gene TRBJ1-1; maybe TRBD1 (6 bases). The CDR3 contains 13 residues. The germline V and J ends were trimmed by 3 bases and 7 bases, with 15 bases remaining between them. Germline V gene sequence: CDR1 DFQATT, CDR2 SNEGSKA (reference sequence).

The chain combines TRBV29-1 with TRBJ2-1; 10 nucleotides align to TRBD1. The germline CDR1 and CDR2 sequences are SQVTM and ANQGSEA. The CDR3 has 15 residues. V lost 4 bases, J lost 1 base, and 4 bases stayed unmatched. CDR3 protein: CSVVRDRGSYNEQFF. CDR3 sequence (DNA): TGCAGCGTTGTCCGGGACAGGGGTTCCTACAATGAGCAGTTCTTC.

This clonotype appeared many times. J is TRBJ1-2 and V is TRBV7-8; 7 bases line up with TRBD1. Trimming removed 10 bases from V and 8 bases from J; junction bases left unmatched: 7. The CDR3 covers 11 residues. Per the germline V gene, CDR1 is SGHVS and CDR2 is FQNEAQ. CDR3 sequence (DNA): TGTGCCACGGTGGACAGGCAGGGCTACACCTTC. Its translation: CATVDRQGYTF.

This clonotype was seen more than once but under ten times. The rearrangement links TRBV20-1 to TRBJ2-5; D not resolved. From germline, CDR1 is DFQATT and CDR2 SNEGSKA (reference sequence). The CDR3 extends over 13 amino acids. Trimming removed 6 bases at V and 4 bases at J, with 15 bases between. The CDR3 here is CSAPSEAGETQYF. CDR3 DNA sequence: TGCAGTGCCCCATCCGAGGCTGGAGAGACCCAGTACTTC.

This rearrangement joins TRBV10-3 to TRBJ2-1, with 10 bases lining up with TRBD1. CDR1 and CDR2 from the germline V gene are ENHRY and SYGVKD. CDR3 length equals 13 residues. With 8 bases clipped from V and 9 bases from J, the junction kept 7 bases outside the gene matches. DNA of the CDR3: TGTGCCATCGGGGGGACAGGGGTGTCTGAGCAGTTCTTC. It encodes CAIGGTGVSEQFF.

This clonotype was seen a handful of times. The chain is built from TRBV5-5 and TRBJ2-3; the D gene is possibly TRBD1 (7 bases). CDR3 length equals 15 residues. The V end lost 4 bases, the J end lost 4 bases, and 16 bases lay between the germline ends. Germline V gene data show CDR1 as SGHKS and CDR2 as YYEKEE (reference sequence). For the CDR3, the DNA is TGTGCCAGCAGCGGAGGGACAGCCGGGTCAGATACGCAGTATTTT. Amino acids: CASSGGTAGSDTQYF. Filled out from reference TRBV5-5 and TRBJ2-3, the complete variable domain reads DAGVTQSPTHLIKTRGQQVTLRCSPISGHKSVSWYQQVLGQGPQFIFQYYEKEERGRGNFPDRFSARQFPNYSSELNVNALLLGDSALYLCASSGGTAGSDTQYFGPGTRLTVL.

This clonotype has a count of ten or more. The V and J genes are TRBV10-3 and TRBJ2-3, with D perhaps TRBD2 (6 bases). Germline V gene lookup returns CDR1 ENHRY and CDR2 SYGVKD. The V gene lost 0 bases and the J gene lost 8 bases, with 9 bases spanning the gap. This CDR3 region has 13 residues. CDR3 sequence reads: CAISESGGGTQYF. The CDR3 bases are TGTGCCATCAGTGAGTCGGGAGGTGGTACGCAGTATTTT.

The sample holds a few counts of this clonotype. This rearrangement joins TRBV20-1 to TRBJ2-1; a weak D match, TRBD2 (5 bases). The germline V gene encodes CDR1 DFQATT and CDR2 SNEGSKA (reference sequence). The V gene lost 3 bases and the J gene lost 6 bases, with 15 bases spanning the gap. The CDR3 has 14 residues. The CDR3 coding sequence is TGCAGTGCTAGCTTTACTTACGGAGGCAATGAGCAGTTCTTC. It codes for CSASFTYGGNEQFF.

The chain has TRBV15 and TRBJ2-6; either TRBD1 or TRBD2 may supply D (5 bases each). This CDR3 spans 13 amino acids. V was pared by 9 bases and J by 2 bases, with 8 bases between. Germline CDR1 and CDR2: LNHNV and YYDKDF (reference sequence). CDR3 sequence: CATRGAGANVLTF. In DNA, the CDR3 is TGTGCCACTCGGGGCGCTGGGGCCAACGTCCTGACTTTC.

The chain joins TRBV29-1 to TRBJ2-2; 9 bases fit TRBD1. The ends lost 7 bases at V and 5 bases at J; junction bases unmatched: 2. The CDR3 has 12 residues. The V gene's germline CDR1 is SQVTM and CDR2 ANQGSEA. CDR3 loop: CSADRGTGELFF. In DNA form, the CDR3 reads TGCAGCGCTGACAGGGGGACCGGGGAGCTGTTTTTT.

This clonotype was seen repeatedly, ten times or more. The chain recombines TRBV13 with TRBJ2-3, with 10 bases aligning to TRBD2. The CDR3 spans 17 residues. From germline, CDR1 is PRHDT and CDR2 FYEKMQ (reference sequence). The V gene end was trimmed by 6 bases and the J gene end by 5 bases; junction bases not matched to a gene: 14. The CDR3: CASSSRPLAGTGDTQYF. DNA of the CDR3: TGTGCCAGCAGTTCCCGGCCACTAGCGGGGACGGGAGATACGCAGTATTTT.

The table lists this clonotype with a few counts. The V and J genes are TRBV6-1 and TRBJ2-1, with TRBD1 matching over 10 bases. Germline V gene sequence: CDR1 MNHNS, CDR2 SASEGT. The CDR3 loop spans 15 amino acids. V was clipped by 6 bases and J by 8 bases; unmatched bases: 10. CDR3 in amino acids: CASSSGTGAWDEQFF. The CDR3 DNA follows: TGTGCCAGCAGCTCCGGGACAGGGGCATGGGATGAGCAGTTCTTC.

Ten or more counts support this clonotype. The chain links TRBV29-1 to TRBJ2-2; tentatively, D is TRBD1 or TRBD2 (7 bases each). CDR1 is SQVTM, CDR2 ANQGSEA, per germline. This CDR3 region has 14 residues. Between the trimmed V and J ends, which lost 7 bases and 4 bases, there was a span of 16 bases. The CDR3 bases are TGCAGCGGACAGCGGGACAGTATCACCGGGGAGCTGTTTTTT. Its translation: CSGQRDSITGELFF.

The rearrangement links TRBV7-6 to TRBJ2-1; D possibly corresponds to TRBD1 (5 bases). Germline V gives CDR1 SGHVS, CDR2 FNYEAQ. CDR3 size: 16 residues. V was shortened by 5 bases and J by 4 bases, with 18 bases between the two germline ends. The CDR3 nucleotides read TGTGCCAGCAGCCAAAGTGGACACGGCATATACAATGAGCAGTTCTTC. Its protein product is CASSQSGHGIYNEQFF.

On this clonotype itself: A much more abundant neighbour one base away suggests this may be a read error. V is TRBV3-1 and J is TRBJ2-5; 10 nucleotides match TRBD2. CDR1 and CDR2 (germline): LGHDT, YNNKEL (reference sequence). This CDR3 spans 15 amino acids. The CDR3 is CVSSQDLASGGTQYF. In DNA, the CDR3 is TGTGTCAGCAGCCAAGATTTGGCTAGCGGGGGGACCCAGTACTTC.